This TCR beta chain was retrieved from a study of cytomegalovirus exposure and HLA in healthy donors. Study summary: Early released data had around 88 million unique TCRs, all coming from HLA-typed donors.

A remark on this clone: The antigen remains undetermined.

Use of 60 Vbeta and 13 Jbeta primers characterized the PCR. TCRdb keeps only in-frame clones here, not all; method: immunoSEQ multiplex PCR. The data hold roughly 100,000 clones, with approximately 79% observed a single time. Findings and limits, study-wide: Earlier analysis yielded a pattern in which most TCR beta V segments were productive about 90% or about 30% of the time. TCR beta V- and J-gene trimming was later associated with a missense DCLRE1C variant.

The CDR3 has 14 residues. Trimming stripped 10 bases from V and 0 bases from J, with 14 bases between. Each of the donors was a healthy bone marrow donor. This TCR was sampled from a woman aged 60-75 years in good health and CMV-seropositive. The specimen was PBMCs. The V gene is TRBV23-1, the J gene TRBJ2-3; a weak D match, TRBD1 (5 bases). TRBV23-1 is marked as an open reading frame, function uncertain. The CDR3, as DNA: TGCGCCAAGCAGTCTAACAGGAGCACAGATACGCAGTATTTT. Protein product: CAKQSNRSTDTQYF.